The 32 T cell receptor beta chains below were found in one sample sequenced in a study of blood T cell repertoires in COVID-19. Clones were sequenced by immunoSEQ multiplex PCR, and TCRdb holds only the in-frame ones, with some missing. The repertoire has roughly 330,000 clones, 75% to 90% of them found once; the top ten carry less than 6.5%. The sequenced sample consisted of PBMCs or T cells enriched from blood (not recorded which). Source of these receptors: a man aged 25 to 40 who had recovered from COVID-19.

The V and J genes are TRBV7-9 and TRBJ1-4; 7 bases map to TRBD1. This CDR3 region has 14 residues. V lost 2 bases to trimming and J lost 7 bases; unmatched junction nucleotides: 4. CDR1 is SEHNR, CDR2 FQNEAQ, per germline (reference sequence). The CDR3 is CASSLRGQSEKLFF. The CDR3 bases are TGTGCCAGCAGCTTAAGGGGGCAGAGTGAAAAACTGTTTTTT.

A remark on this clone: The sample holds other DNA sequences that translate to the same CDR3. V usage is TRBV11-2 and J usage is TRBJ2-5, with TRBD1 matching 7 bases. CDR1 and CDR2 from the germline V gene are SGHAT and FQNNGV. The CDR3 contains 14 residues. V gave up 3 bases and J gave up 1 base; unmatched junction bases: 2. Here the CDR3 DNA reads TGTGCCAGCAGCTTGGGACAGAGCCAAGAGACCCAGTACTTC. This codes for CASSLGQSQETQYF.

This CDR3 reads CASTNPGQGNEKLFF. The CDR3 bases are TGTGCCAGCACGAACCCGGGACAGGGTAATGAAAAACTGTTTTTT. This chain links TRBV2 with TRBJ1-4; 9 bases are a match to TRBD1. This CDR3 is 15 amino acids long. Unmatched junction bases numbered 7, after V lost 7 bases and J lost 4 bases. The V gene's germline CDR1 is SNHLY and CDR2 FYNNEI.

This chain connects TRBV2 to TRBJ1-5; D is perhaps TRBD1 (6 bases). With 6 bases removed from V and 2 bases from J, the gap between germline ends came to 17 bases. The CDR3 sequence is 16 residues long. Germline V CDR1 and CDR2: SNHLY, FYNNEI. CDR3 sequence reads: CASRRGGAGGNQPQHF. CDR3 bases: TGTGCCAGCAGGAGGGGGGGCGCAGGGGGCAATCAGCCCCAGCATTTT.

The rearrangement links TRBV6-5 to TRBJ2-7, with TRBD1 matching over 9 bases. V gave up 6 bases and J gave up 3 bases; unmatched junction bases: 9. The germline V gene encodes CDR1 MNHEY and CDR2 SVGAGI. The CDR3 has 15 amino acids. DNA of the CDR3: TGTGCCAGCAGCCGCCGGGACAGGGCTTACTACGAGCAGTACTTC. Translated, it gives CASSRRDRAYYEQYF.

The chain recombines TRBV5-3 with TRBJ1-3; 7 positions agree with TRBD1. TRBV5-3 is flagged as an ORF with uncertain function. V trimming: 2 bases; J trimming: 3 bases; junction bases outside the gene matches: 8. CDR3 length: 16 residues. The DNA of the CDR3 is TGTGCCAGAAGCTTTGTCGACAGGGCGTGTGGAAACACCATATATTTT. Protein: CARSFVDRACGNTIYF.

The genes are TRBV7-3 and TRBJ1-2; 11 bases fit TRBD1. Germline V gives CDR1 SGHTA, CDR2 FQGTGA. Unmatched junction bases numbered 9, after V lost 5 bases and J lost 4 bases. There are 16 residues in the CDR3. This chain's CDR3 is CASSPGPGQGGYGYTF. The CDR3 bases are TGTGCCAGCAGCCCTGGTCCGGGACAGGGGGGCTATGGCTACACCTTC.

The chain is built from TRBV4-1 and TRBJ1-1; D might be TRBD1 (5 bases). The CDR3 covers 17 residues. From germline, CDR1 is MGHRA and CDR2 YSYEKL. V dropped 5 bases and J dropped 3 bases, with 22 bases sitting between them. For the CDR3, the DNA is TGCGCCAGCAGCGCCGCGCGGGGCCATGGCCCGGACACTGAAGCTTTCTTT. Its protein product is CASSAARGHGPDTEAFF.

This clone was detected only a few times. V usage is TRBV14 and J usage is TRBJ1-1; a possible D gene is TRBD1 (5 bases). Trimming took 0 bases from V and 1 from J, leaving 12 bases between them. This CDR3 has 16 residues. The germline V gene encodes CDR1 SGHDN and CDR2 FVKESK. The CDR3 is CASSQDAHTGNTEAFF. CDR3 in DNA: TGTGCCAGCAGCCAAGATGCCCACACAGGGAACACTGAAGCTTTCTTT.

The chain couples TRBV2 to TRBJ2-2; 7 bases agree with TRBD1. Germline loops: CDR1 SNHLY, CDR2 FYNNEI. Trimming cost V 7 bases and J 3 bases; bases outside gene matches: 5. The CDR3 loop spans 14 amino acids. This chain's CDR3 is CASTRQGDTGELFF. Here the CDR3 DNA reads TGTGCCAGCACCAGACAGGGAGACACCGGGGAGCTGTTTTTT.

V gene TRBV28 combines with J gene TRBJ2-2, with D maybe TRBD1 (5 bases). With 9 bases removed from V and 8 bases from J, the gap between germline ends came to 19 bases. The CDR3 contains 14 residues. Germline CDR1 is MDHEN and CDR2 is SYDVKM. CDR3 coding DNA: TGTGCCAGTAAACCCTCCTCAGGGTCTGGGGAGCTGTTTTTT. This encodes CASKPSSGSGELFF.

This sequence joins TRBV28 and TRBJ2-3; 9 nucleotides match TRBD1. There are 14 residues in the CDR3. The V gene's germline CDR1 is MDHEN and CDR2 SYDVKM. J was trimmed by 4 bases and V by 6 bases; bases with no gene match: 5. The CDR3 region has the DNA TGTGCCAGCAGCCAAACAGGGGGCTCAGATACGCAGTATTTT. Amino acid sequence: CASSQTGGSDTQYF.

This chain links TRBV6-5 with TRBJ2-7, with D maybe TRBD1 (5 bases). Trimming removed 2 bases at V and 4 bases at J, with 15 bases between. CDR3 length equals 15 residues. Germline V gene lookup returns CDR1 MNHEY and CDR2 SVGAGI. CDR3 in amino acids: CASSYENSQGYEQYF. For the CDR3, the DNA is TGTGCCAGCAGTTACGAGAACTCCCAGGGATACGAGCAGTACTTC.

V usage is TRBV27 and J usage is TRBJ2-5; D unresolved. In germline, CDR1 is MNHEY, CDR2 SMNVEV (reference sequence). Trimming shortened V by 3 bases and J by 2 bases, and 7 bases separated the two germline ends. This CDR3 is built from 13 residues. This chain's CDR3 is CASSLVQQETQYF. In nucleotides, the CDR3 is TGTGCCAGCAGTTTGGTACAGCAAGAGACCCAGTACTTC.

This chain uses TRBV7-9 with TRBJ2-7; 8 nucleotides align to TRBD1. The germline V gene encodes CDR1 SEHNR and CDR2 FQNEAQ (reference sequence). J lost 5 bases, V lost 5 bases, and 11 bases had no gene match. The CDR3 spans 15 residues. As DNA, the CDR3 is TGTGCCAGCAGCGCCAGGGGGCAGGGCTCACACGAGCAGTACTTC. Translated, it gives CASSARGQGSHEQYF. The full variable domain, in which reference TRBV7-9 and TRBJ2-7 provide the parts outside the CDR3, is DTGVSQNPRHKITKRGQNVTFRCDPISEHNRLYWYRQTLGQGPEFLTYFQNEAQLEKSRLLSDRFSAERPKGSFSTLEIQRTEQGDSAMYLCASSARGQGSHEQYFGPGTRLTVT.

This rearrangement joins TRBV4-1 to TRBJ2-7; D possibly corresponds to TRBD1 (6 bases). CDR1 and CDR2 (germline): MGHRA, YSYEKL. The germline V and J ends were trimmed by 4 bases and 3 bases, with 13 bases remaining between them. The CDR3 sequence is 14 residues long. The CDR3 region is CASSLTTGDYEQYF. CDR3 DNA: TGCGCCAGCAGCCTTACGACAGGCGACTACGAGCAGTACTTC.

The CDR3 region has the DNA TGTGCCAGCAGTTTAAGCGACCGATACTACGAGCAGTACTTC. Its translation: CASSLSDRYYEQYF. The chain joins TRBV28 to TRBJ2-7; D remains ambiguous. This CDR3 has 14 amino acids. Per the germline V gene, CDR1 is MDHEN and CDR2 is SYDVKM. The ends were cut back, 2 bases at V and 3 bases at J, with 11 bases in the middle.

The chain links TRBV4-1 to TRBJ2-7, with D possibly matching TRBD1 (6 bases). Trimming cost V 3 bases and J 3 bases, with 15 bases left between them. This CDR3 spans 15 amino acids. Germline V gives CDR1 MGHRA, CDR2 YSYEKL. CDR3 nucleotides: TGCGCCAGCAGCCATCGTCATACGGACAGCTACGAGCAGTACTTC. Translating gives CASSHRHTDSYEQYF.

The chain joins TRBV7-9 to TRBJ1-2, with a tentative D call TRBD1 (6 bases). CDR1 and CDR2 (germline): SEHNR, FQNEAQ (reference sequence). The V and J ends lost 7 bases and 7 bases respectively, with 13 bases between them. This CDR3 spans 12 amino acids. CDR3: CASNGQGIGYTF. The DNA for the CDR3 is TGTGCCAGCAACGGTCAGGGGATTGGCTACACCTTC.

Regarding this clone: This sample also contains other DNA sequences that code for the same CDR3. The chain uses TRBV7-6 and TRBJ1-6; weak D call: TRBD1 (6 bases). This CDR3 contains 16 residues. V gave up 5 bases and J gave up 0 bases, with 11 bases separating them. Germline CDR1 reads SGHVS; CDR2 reads FNYEAQ. CDR3 bases: TGTGCCAGCAGCGCAACAGGGAGCTCCTATAATTCACCCCTCCACTTT. Residues: CASSATGSSYNSPLHF.

This chain joins TRBV7-9 and TRBJ2-5, with 8 bases lining up with TRBD2. V lost 6 bases to trimming and J lost 1 base; unmatched junction nucleotides: 4. From germline, CDR1 is SEHNR and CDR2 FQNEAQ (reference sequence). The CDR3 is 14 residues long. DNA of the CDR3: TGTGCCAGCAGGAGCAGCGGGGGCCAAGAGACCCAGTACTTC. This encodes CASRSSGGQETQYF. Drawing the rest from reference TRBV7-9 and TRBJ2-5, the complete variable domain is DTGVSQNPRHKITKRGQNVTFRCDPISEHNRLYWYRQTLGQGPEFLTYFQNEAQLEKSRLLSDRFSAERPKGSFSTLEIQRTEQGDSAMYLCASRSSGGQETQYFGPGTRLLVL.

V usage is TRBV6-2 or TRBV6-3 and J usage is TRBJ1-5, with D possibly TRBD1 on 6 matching bases. This CDR3 comprises 16 residues. Germline V gives CDR1 MNHEY, CDR2 SVGEGT. V lost 0 bases and J 8 bases, leaving 17 bases between the germline ends. As DNA, the CDR3 is TGTGCCAGCAGTTACTCTACAGGGCGAGGTCCAAAGCCCCAGCATTTT. Its translation is CASSYSTGRGPKPQHF.

This clone was detected a few times. Other DNA sequences in this sample translate to the same CDR3. This rearrangement joins TRBV9 to TRBJ2-3, with TRBD2 matching 9 bases. The CDR3 covers 14 residues. Germline loops: CDR1 SGDLS, CDR2 YYNGEE. Trimming removed 0 bases from V and 4 bases from J; junction bases left unmatched: 0. This CDR3 is CASSVGLAADTQYF. CDR3 DNA sequence: TGTGCCAGCAGCGTAGGACTAGCGGCAGATACGCAGTATTTT.

The chain uses TRBV5-4 and TRBJ2-7, with 8 bases fitting TRBD2. The CDR3 runs 16 residues. The germline V gene encodes CDR1 SGHNT and CDR2 YYREEE (reference sequence). V shed 4 bases and J 3 bases; nucleotides not matched to a gene: 12. CDR3 sequence (DNA): TGTGCCAGCAGCCATGTGCAGCGGGGGAATCTCTACGAGCAGTACTTC. Translating gives CASSHVQRGNLYEQYF.

This clone was picked up one time. V gene TRBV28 combines with J gene TRBJ2-7, with 8 bases lining up with TRBD1. Per the germline V gene, CDR1 is MDHEN and CDR2 is SYDVKM. After removal of 2 bases from V and 12 bases from J, the junction contained 12 bases not matched to a gene. The CDR3 has 14 amino acids. For the CDR3, the DNA is TGTGCCAGCAGTTTACCCCGGACAGGGCAGAAGCGGTACTTC. This codes for CASSLPRTGQKRYF.

This clone was observed once. The rearrangement links TRBV18 to TRBJ1-6; D remains ambiguous. CDR3 size: 15 residues. The V gene lost 2 bases and the J gene lost 4 bases, with 9 bases spanning the gap. The germline V gene encodes CDR1 KGHSH and CDR2 LQKENI. CDR3 loop: CASSPLAEYNSPLHF. As DNA, the CDR3 is TGTGCCAGCTCACCATTGGCGGAATATAATTCACCCCTCCACTTT.

In the case of this clone: Other DNA sequences from this sample encode an identical CDR3 as well. The V and J genes are TRBV9 and TRBJ1-2; perhaps TRBD1 as D (5 bases). CDR1 is SGDLS, CDR2 YYNGEE, per germline. The CDR3 loop spans 14 amino acids. Trimming took off 0 bases at V and 2 bases at J, with 8 bases between the two ends. CDR3 nucleotides: TGTGCCAGCAGCGTAGGGCAGGGAAACTATGGCTACACCTTC. This encodes CASSVGQGNYGYTF.

Written as DNA, the CDR3 is TGTGCCAGCAGTGACAGGGGGCCTAACTATGGCTACACCTTC. This codes for CASSDRGPNYGYTF. The V call is TRBV28, the J call TRBJ1-2, with 10 bases lining up with TRBD1. V lost 5 bases to trimming and J lost 0 bases; unmatched junction nucleotides: 0. The CDR3 has 14 amino acids. Germline V gene data show CDR1 as MDHEN and CDR2 as SYDVKM.

This chain uses TRBV7-3 with TRBJ2-2; weak D call: TRBD1 (5 bases). V was trimmed by 5 bases and J by 7 bases, leaving 8 bases between them. The germline V gene has CDR1 SGHTA and CDR2 FQGTGA. CDR3 length: 12 amino acids. CDR3 DNA: TGTGCCAGCAGCCTAGGGGTCGGGGAGCTGTTTTTT. This encodes CASSLGVGELFF.

On this clone itself: The junction does not match germline at one end; this may be a read error. The chain links TRBV29-1 to TRBJ2-1, with TRBD2 identical over 9 bases. CDR1 is SQVTM, CDR2 ANQGSEA, per germline. This CDR3 is 17 amino acids long. The CDR3 DNA is TGCAGCGGCAGCAGGGGCCCTGGCGGGGGGGCCTATAATGAGCAGTTCTTC. Residues: CSGSRGPGGGAYNEQFF.

This clone came up once. This rearrangement joins TRBV4-2 to TRBJ2-5, with 8 bases fitting TRBD2. V shed 0 bases, J shed 1 base, and the junction held 7 bases outside the gene matches. The CDR3 runs 17 residues. Germline V gives CDR1 LGHNA, CDR2 YNFKEQ. DNA for the CDR3: TGTGCCAGCAGCCAAGATTTAGCGGGGTCCCTCCAAGAGACCCAGTACTTC. Translated, it gives CASSQDLAGSLQETQYF.

J is TRBJ1-6 and V is TRBV5-4; 7 bases agree with TRBD1. This CDR3 comprises 14 residues. V shed 5 bases, J shed 6 bases, and the junction held 5 bases outside the gene matches. The V gene's germline CDR1 is SGHNT and CDR2 YYREEE (reference sequence). The CDR3 sequence is CASRRDSLNSPLHF. The CDR3, as DNA: TGTGCCAGCAGGAGGGACAGTCTTAATTCACCCCTCCACTTT.